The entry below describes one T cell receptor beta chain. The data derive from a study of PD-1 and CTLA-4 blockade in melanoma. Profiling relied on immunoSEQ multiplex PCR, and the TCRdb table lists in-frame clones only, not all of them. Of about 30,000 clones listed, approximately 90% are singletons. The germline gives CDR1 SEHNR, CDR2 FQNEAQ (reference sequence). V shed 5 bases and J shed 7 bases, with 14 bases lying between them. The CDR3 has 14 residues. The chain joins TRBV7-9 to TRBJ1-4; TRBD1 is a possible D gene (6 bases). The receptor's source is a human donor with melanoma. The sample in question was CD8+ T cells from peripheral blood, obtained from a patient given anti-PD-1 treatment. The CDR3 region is CASSPSEGGEKLFF. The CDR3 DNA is TGTGCCAGCAGCCCTTCCGAGGGGGGTGAAAAACTGTTTTTT.